This passage covers 21 T cell receptor beta chains from one sample sequenced in a study of T-cell reconstitution after alpha-beta-depleted transplantation in children. A TCRbeta library incorporating unique molecular identifiers was prepared. TCRdb analysed the PCR reads with MiXCR anew, one entry per CDR3 protein. Among around 680,000 distinct CDR3 sequences listed, roughly 17% were seen once. The sample here was PBMCs from the stem cell graft donor, taken from the stem cell graft. Receptors originate from a human donor who donated a stem cell graft to a child with acute myeloid leukemia.

Concerning this clonotype: The junction shows a germline mismatch at one end, possibly a read error. This chain links TRBV12-3 or TRBV12-4 with TRBJ1-5, with 9 bases matching TRBD1. The CDR3 sequence is 18 residues long. CDR3 nucleotide sequence: TGTGCCAGCTGTTTAGGGGACAGGGCAATAAGCGGCGATCAGCCCCAGCATTTT. Its translation: CASCLGDRAISGDQPQHF.

This clonotype was observed a single time. The junction departs from the called germline gene at one end, perhaps through a read error. The rearrangement joins TRBV20-1 to TRBJ2-1; TRBD2 matches 12 bases. The CDR3 runs 16 residues. CDR1 is DFQATT and CDR2 is SNEGSKA in the germline V gene (reference sequence). The CDR3 DNA is TGCTGTGCTAGAGATCCACTAGCGGGGGGCTACAATGAGCAGTTCTTC. Its translation is CCARDPLAGGYNEQFF.

Only a few counts were recorded for this clonotype. The V gene is TRBV10-3, the J gene TRBJ1-1; D unresolved. The CDR3 has 15 residues. V was pared by 2 bases and J by 4 bases, with 14 bases between. Germline lookup yields CDR1 ENHRY and CDR2 SYGVKD. CDR3 nucleotides: TGTGCCATCAGTGAGGGTAGTTTTTTGGCCACTGAAGCTTTCTTT. Translated, it gives CAISEGSFLATEAFF.

At least ten counts were recorded for this clonotype. The J gene is TRBJ1-1, the V gene TRBV27, with 8 bases lining up with TRBD1. V was pared by 8 bases and J by 6 bases, with 8 bases of the junction left unmatched. CDR3 length: 13 residues. Per the germline V gene, CDR1 is MNHEY and CDR2 is SMNVEV (reference sequence). The CDR3 loop is CASRTTGVAEAFF. The CDR3 nucleotides read TGTGCCAGCCGGACGACAGGGGTGGCTGAAGCTTTCTTT.

A few counts support this clonotype. This sequence joins TRBV7-3 and TRBJ2-1, with D perhaps TRBD2 (5 bases). The CDR3 is 13 residues long. The germline V gene has CDR1 SGHTA and CDR2 FQGTGA. V gave up 4 bases and J gave up 6 bases, with 10 bases separating them. CDR3 nucleotide sequence: TGTGCCAGCAGCTCTCCGGGGTCCAATGAGCAGTTCTTC. Translated: CASSSPGSNEQFF.

This chain joins TRBV24-1 and TRBJ1-5, with D tentatively TRBD1 (5 bases). The CDR3 runs 14 residues. Germline CDR1 reads KGHDR; CDR2 reads SFDVKD. V lost 5 bases to trimming and J lost 3 bases, with 10 bases between them. DNA for the CDR3: TGTGCCACCAGTGGGGACGGCTACAATCAGCCCCAGCATTTT. Amino acids: CATSGDGYNQPQHF.

This clonotype showed up just a few times. This chain links TRBV7-2 with TRBJ1-6; no firm D call. Trimming shortened V by 3 bases and J by 10 bases, and 16 bases separated the two germline ends. CDR1 SGHTA and CDR2 FQGNSA come from the germline V gene. The length of the CDR3 is 15 residues. The CDR3 nucleotides read TGTGCCAGCAGCTTTGGAACCGGGCCCGGGTCACCCCTCCACTTT. Translated, it gives CASSFGTGPGSPLHF.

This clonotype was seen ten or more times. The chain joins TRBV15 to TRBJ1-5, with D perhaps TRBD1 (5 bases). The CDR3 length is 15 residues. Germline loops: CDR1 LNHNV, CDR2 YYDKDF (reference sequence). Trimming removed 0 bases from V and 4 bases from J, with 10 bases in between. CDR3 residues: CATSRDRAGNQPQHF. DNA for the CDR3: TGTGCCACCAGCAGAGATCGGGCAGGGAATCAGCCCCAGCATTTT.

The genes are TRBV7-2 and TRBJ1-4, with a weak D call TRBD1 (5 bases). V was shortened by 5 bases and J by 6 bases, with 16 bases between the two germline ends. The CDR3 sequence is 15 residues long. CDR1 is SGHTA, CDR2 FQGNSA, per germline. CDR3 sequence: CASSPPGLRYEKLFF. The DNA of the CDR3 is TGTGCCAGCAGCCCCCCGGGACTGCGTTATGAAAAACTGTTTTTT.

The sample holds many counts of this clonotype. V usage is TRBV20-1 and J usage is TRBJ1-1; D is ambiguous. V lost 4 bases and J 1 base, leaving 13 bases between the germline ends. In germline, CDR1 is DFQATT, CDR2 SNEGSKA (reference sequence). CDR3 length equals 14 residues. The CDR3 DNA sequence: TGCAGTGCTAAGACCCTCTCATGGAACACTGAAGCTTTCTTT. It translates to CSAKTLSWNTEAFF.

This clonotype was picked up a small number of times. The chain carries TRBV7-2 and TRBJ1-3; D ambiguous. Trimming cost V 4 bases and J 2 bases, with 9 bases left between them. CDR3 size: 14 residues. Per germline, CDR1 SGHTA and CDR2 FQGNSA. The CDR3 coding sequence is TGTGCCAGCAGCTCCTATCACACTGGAAACACCATATATTTT. It is translated as CASSSYHTGNTIYF.

The chain links TRBV2 to TRBJ2-1, with 16 nucleotides matching TRBD2. The CDR3 has 16 residues. J gave up 9 bases and V 3 bases, and 5 bases lay outside the gene matches. Germline-derived CDR1 and CDR2 are SNHLY and FYNNEI. CDR3 nucleotides: TGTGCCAGCAGTGAGGGACTAGCGGGGGGGTTAGGTGAGCAGTTCTTC. Its translation: CASSEGLAGGLGEQFF.

Concerning this clonotype: This may be a read error, as it is one base from a much larger clone. This chain joins TRBV7-2 and TRBJ1-1; TRBD1 matches 9 bases. In germline, CDR1 is SGHTA, CDR2 FQGNSA. V trimming: 4 bases; J trimming: 0 bases; junction bases outside the gene matches: 3. The CDR3 runs to 15 residues. The CDR3 DNA reads as TGTGCCAGCAGCTCCCGGGACAGGGTGAACACTGAAGCTTTCTTT. Translated, it gives CASSSRDRVNTEAFF.

There are many counts of this clonotype. V and J are TRBV10-3 and TRBJ2-1, with TRBD2 matching over 10 bases. Germline trimming cut 3 bases from V and 5 bases from J; bases unmatched to any gene: 13. The length of the CDR3 is 18 residues. Germline-derived CDR1 and CDR2 are ENHRY and SYGVKD. The CDR3 DNA follows: TGTGCCATCAGTGAAGGGACAGCGGCACTAGCGGGGCACAATGAGCAGTTCTTC. As protein: CAISEGTAALAGHNEQFF.

This clonotype appeared a few times. This chain links TRBV4-1 with TRBJ2-5; TRBD1 is a possible D gene (6 bases). This CDR3 comprises 14 residues. Germline CDR1 is MGHRA and CDR2 is YSYEKL. The V gene lost 0 bases and the J gene lost 7 bases, with 12 bases spanning the gap. CDR3 DNA: TGCGCCAGCAGCCAAGAAGGGGGTCTGGGGACCCAGTACTTC. It translates to CASSQEGGLGTQYF.

This clonotype was recorded at least ten times. The rearrangement joins TRBV20-1 to TRBJ2-1, with D perhaps matching TRBD2 (5 bases). Per the germline V gene, CDR1 is DFQATT and CDR2 is SNEGSKA (reference sequence). This CDR3 contains 12 residues. The V gene lost 2 bases and the J gene lost 9 bases, with 11 bases spanning the gap. The CDR3 DNA reads TGCAGTGCTAGACTGGGAGTAAGTGAGCAGTTCTTC. Translating it yields CSARLGVSEQFF.

This clonotype occurred a few times. The chain recombines TRBV15 with TRBJ1-5, with a tentative D call TRBD1 (6 bases). The CDR3 totals 16 residues. In germline, CDR1 is LNHNV, CDR2 YYDKDF (reference sequence). V gave up 0 bases and J gave up 3 bases, with 12 bases separating them. For the CDR3, the DNA is TGTGCCACCAGCAGAGATTCCCGGACAGTCAATCAGCCCCAGCATTTT. Amino acids: CATSRDSRTVNQPQHF.

The rearrangement links TRBV2 to TRBJ2-3, with TRBD2 as a possible D gene (6 bases). The CDR3 has 15 amino acids. V was cut by 7 bases and J by 3 bases, with 17 bases left in between. Germline values: CDR1 SNHLY, CDR2 FYNNEI. CDR3 sequence: CASKEASVLTDTQYF. CDR3 bases: TGTGCCAGCAAAGAGGCTAGCGTTCTTACAGATACGCAGTATTTT.

This clonotype was observed a few times. The J gene is TRBJ1-3, the V gene TRBV4-2; D remains unclear. The V end lost 0 bases, the J end lost 1 base, and 10 bases lay between the germline ends. The CDR3 spans 16 residues. Germline V gene lookup returns CDR1 LGHNA and CDR2 YNFKEQ. In nucleotides, the CDR3 is TGTGCCAGCAGCCAAGATGACGGAATATCTGGAAACACCATATATTTT. Its protein product is CASSQDDGISGNTIYF.

V usage is TRBV10-2 and J usage is TRBJ1-1; 12 positions agree with TRBD1. The ends lost 9 bases at V and 8 bases at J; junction bases unmatched: 4. The CDR3 contains 12 residues. The V gene's germline CDR1 is WSHSY and CDR2 SAAADI. The CDR3 nucleotides are TGCGCCAGTACCGGGACAGGGGGCGAAGCTTTCTTT. Translation: CASTGTGGEAFF.

In this sample, this clonotype turned up many times. The rearrangement uses TRBV29-1 and TRBJ2-1; no clear D gene. The V end was cut by 7 bases, the J end by 8 bases, with 12 bases between. Germline V CDR1 and CDR2: SQVTM, ANQGSEA. The CDR3 totals 11 residues. The CDR3 sequence: CSANKGYEQFF. The CDR3 bases are TGCAGCGCTAATAAGGGATATGAGCAGTTCTTC.